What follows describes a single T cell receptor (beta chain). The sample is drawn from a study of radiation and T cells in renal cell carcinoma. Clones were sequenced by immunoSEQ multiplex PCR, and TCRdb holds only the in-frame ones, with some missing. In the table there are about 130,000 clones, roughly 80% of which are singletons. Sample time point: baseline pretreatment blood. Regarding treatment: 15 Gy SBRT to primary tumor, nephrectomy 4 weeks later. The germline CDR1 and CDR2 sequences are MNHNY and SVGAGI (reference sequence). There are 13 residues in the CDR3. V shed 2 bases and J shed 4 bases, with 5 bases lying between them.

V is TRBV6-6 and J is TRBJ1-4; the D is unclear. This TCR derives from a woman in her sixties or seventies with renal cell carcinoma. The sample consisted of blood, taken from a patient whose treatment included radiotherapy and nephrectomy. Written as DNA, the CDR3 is TGTGCCAGCAGTTACGACTTTAATGAAAAACTGTTTTTT. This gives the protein CASSYDFNEKLFF.